The rows below give T cell receptor beta chains drawn from one sample of a study of shared clonotypes between healthy human individuals. TCRdb's copy holds only in-frame clones and misses some; the assay was immunoSEQ multiplex PCR. The profile shows 950,000 to 1,300,000 clones, about 80% of them singletons. Sequences were obtained from memory CD4+ T cells sorted from blood. The receptors stem from a man aged 18 to 29 in good health. The CDR3 runs from the conserved cysteine through the conserved F or W.

CDR3aa: CASSLGAAGAALSQYF; j_gene: TRBJ2-3; v_gene: TRBV5-5
CDR3aa: CASVMGGQGYQPQHF; j_gene: TRBJ1-5; v_gene: TRBV6-1
CDR3aa: CASSIAQTGRCNSPLHF; j_gene: TRBJ1-6; v_gene: TRBV19
CDR3aa: CASRSDYEQYF; j_gene: TRBJ2-7; v_gene: TRBV5-5
CDR3aa: CASTTQGAGGYTF; j_gene: TRBJ1-2; v_gene: TRBV19
CDR3aa: CAWRREVFSPLHF; j_gene: TRBJ1-6; v_gene: TRBV30
CDR3aa: CASSISGLSSPLHF; j_gene: TRBJ1-6; v_gene: TRBV19
CDR3aa: CASSASGGELFF; j_gene: TRBJ2-2; v_gene: TRBV10-2
CDR3aa: CASSLDRGTDTQYF; j_gene: TRBJ2-3; v_gene: TRBV10-1
CDR3aa: CASSPRMGRNTGELFF; j_gene: TRBJ2-2; v_gene: TRBV14
CDR3aa: CASSLSWGRTGELFF; j_gene: TRBJ2-2; v_gene: TRBV27
CDR3aa: CASSRDRPPNTGELFF; j_gene: TRBJ2-2; v_gene: TRBV7-7
CDR3aa: CASSGRAGSSYEQYF; j_gene: TRBJ2-7; v_gene: TRBV4-3
CDR3aa: CASSPGTSGRTDTQYF; j_gene: TRBJ2-3; v_gene: TRBV25-1
CDR3aa: CASSEIANTGELFF; j_gene: TRBJ2-2; v_gene: TRBV6-1
CDR3aa: CASSSGTGSYNEQFF; j_gene: TRBJ2-1; v_gene: TRBV5-1
CDR3aa: CASGHLGTKNIQYF; j_gene: TRBJ2-4; v_gene: TRBV12-5
CDR3aa: CASSTGLLNTGELFF; j_gene: TRBJ2-2; v_gene: TRBV6-5
CDR3aa: CASSVGTSGGETQYF; j_gene: TRBJ2-5; v_gene: TRBV9
CDR3aa: CASSPPTGAGNTEAFF; j_gene: TRBJ1-1; v_gene: TRBV18
CDR3aa: CSVVGQSYEQYF; j_gene: TRBJ2-7; v_gene: TRBV29-1
CDR3aa: CAWTPKGTNQPQHF; j_gene: TRBJ1-5; v_gene: TRBV30
CDR3aa: CASSASRGGTHYEQYF; j_gene: TRBJ2-7; v_gene: TRBV25-1
CDR3aa: CASRLGPGNYNEQFF; j_gene: TRBJ2-1; v_gene: TRBV5-1
CDR3aa: CASSQEGAQPQHF; j_gene: TRBJ1-5; v_gene: TRBV4-1
CDR3aa: CAINLAPGSTDTQYF; j_gene: TRBJ2-3; v_gene: TRBV10-3
CDR3aa: CASSPSRGATNTIYF; j_gene: TRBJ1-3; v_gene: TRBV7-9
CDR3aa: CASSLTLSYEQYF; j_gene: TRBJ2-7; v_gene: TRBV7-9
CDR3aa: CASSQEGLGRLEQYF; j_gene: TRBJ2-7; v_gene: TRBV4-3
CDR3aa: CASSLGGLAAANTGELFF; j_gene: TRBJ2-2; v_gene: TRBV7-8
CDR3aa: CASSGSSGRSNQPQHF; j_gene: TRBJ1-5; v_gene: TRBV5-6
CDR3aa: CASSLAGKGVYGYTF; j_gene: TRBJ1-2; v_gene: TRBV5-5
CDR3aa: CASSLGKKRGLVPDTQYF; j_gene: TRBJ2-3; v_gene: TRBV27
CDR3aa: CAWRALRGKTDTQYF; j_gene: TRBJ2-3; v_gene: TRBV30
CDR3aa: CASSREFNQPQHF; j_gene: TRBJ1-5; v_gene: TRBV5-4
CDR3aa: CASSPAGGGAYEQYF; j_gene: TRBJ2-7; v_gene: TRBV5-1
CDR3aa: CASRCRDRLSPLHF; j_gene: TRBJ1-6; v_gene: TRBV23-1
CDR3aa: CASSSPRGGYTDTQYF; j_gene: TRBJ2-3; v_gene: TRBV6-6
CDR3aa: CASSLYGDTEAFF; j_gene: TRBJ1-1; v_gene: TRBV7-2
CDR3aa: CASTPEGEETQYF; j_gene: TRBJ2-5; v_gene: TRBV6-6
CDR3aa: CASRRGEGGVGFGANVLTF; j_gene: TRBJ2-6; v_gene: TRBV19
CDR3aa: CASSSQGTANEKLFF; j_gene: TRBJ1-4; v_gene: TRBV2
CDR3aa: CSVGGSQALTQYF; j_gene: TRBJ2-3; v_gene: TRBV29-1
CDR3aa: CATQKDVINYEQYF; j_gene: TRBJ2-7; v_gene: TRBV15
CDR3aa: CASSYRGSLSHEQYF; j_gene: TRBJ2-7; v_gene: TRBV6-5
CDR3aa: CASEVQGKSYNEQFF; j_gene: TRBJ2-1; v_gene: TRBV28
CDR3aa: CASSIDPVRVYEQYF; j_gene: TRBJ2-7; v_gene: TRBV19
CDR3aa: CASSLGGTSTDTQYF; j_gene: TRBJ2-3; v_gene: TRBV27
CDR3aa: CASSQRDTRFGLSGNTIYF; j_gene: TRBJ1-3; v_gene: TRBV4-1